The present TCR beta chain was sequenced within a study of stem cell transplantation in POMP-related autoinflammatory disease. Study conclusions and caveats: Patients with PRAID showed a restricted number of unique TRB V-J gene pairings. Across all analyzed T-cell subsets, patients with PRAID tended toward reduced diversity and increased clonality.

CDR1 is MNHEY, CDR2 SMNVEV, per germline (reference sequence). V dropped 1 base and J dropped 5 bases, with 14 bases sitting between them. The CDR3 runs 15 residues. As to this clone: Its antigen remains unknown.

Some clones are missing from TCRdb's copy, which holds only in-frame ones; the method was immunoSEQ multiplex PCR. Here the sample spans some 8,300 clones, 80% to 95% being singletons. This TCR was recovered from a human donor with POMP-related autoinflammation and immune dysregulation (PRAID). This chain joins TRBV27 and TRBJ2-5; D may correspond to TRBD1 or TRBD2 (7 bases each). Sequenced material: CD8+ T cells from PBMCs, taken before stem cell transplantation. The CDR3 sequence is CASSLWAGGGETQYF. Here the CDR3 DNA reads TGTGCCAGCAGTTTATGGGCAGGGGGAGGGGAGACCCAGTACTTC.